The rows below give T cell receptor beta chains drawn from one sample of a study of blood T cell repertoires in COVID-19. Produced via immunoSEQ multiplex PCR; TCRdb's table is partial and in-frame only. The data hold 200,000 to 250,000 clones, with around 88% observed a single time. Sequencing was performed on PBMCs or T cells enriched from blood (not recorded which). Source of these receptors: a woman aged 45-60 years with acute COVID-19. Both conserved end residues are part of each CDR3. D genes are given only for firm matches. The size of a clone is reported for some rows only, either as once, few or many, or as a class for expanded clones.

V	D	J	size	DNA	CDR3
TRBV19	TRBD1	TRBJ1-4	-	TGTGCCAGTAGTATCGGACAGGAATGGACAACTAATGAAAAACTGTTTTTT	CASSIGQEWTTNEKLFF
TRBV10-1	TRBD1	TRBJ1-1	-	TGCGCCAGCATGAACAGGGGCGTAGGCCGTCTGAACACTGAAGCTTTCTTT	CASMNRGVGRLNTEAFF
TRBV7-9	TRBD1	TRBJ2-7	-	TGTGCCAGCAGCCTACAGGGGGCGTTATACGAGCAGTACTTC	CASSLQGALYEQYF
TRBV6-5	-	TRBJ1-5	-	TGTGCCAGCAGTTACTCACACAGCCTAAATCAGCCCCAGCATTTT	CASSYSHSLNQPQHF
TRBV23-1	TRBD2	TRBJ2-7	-	TGCGCCAGCAGTCATGTTTCTGAGACTAGCCTCTACGAGCAGTACTTC	CASSHVSETSLYEQYF
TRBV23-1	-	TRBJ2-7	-	TGCGCCAGCAGTTCGTGGGGCAGAGTGGCCTACGAGCAGTACTTC	CASSSWGRVAYEQYF
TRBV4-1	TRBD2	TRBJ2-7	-	TGCGCCAGCAGCCAACGACTAGCGGGTTCCTACGAGCAGTACTTC	CASSQRLAGSYEQYF
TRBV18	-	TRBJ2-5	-	TGTGCCAGCTCACCGACTATGGGTGAGGTAGGACAAGAGACCCAGTACTTC	CASSPTMGEVGQETQYF
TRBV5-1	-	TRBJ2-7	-	TGCGCCAGCAGCCAAAGGACTTATACCCACGAGCAGTACTTC	CASSQRTYTHEQYF
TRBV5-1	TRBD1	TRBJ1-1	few	TGCGCCAGCAGCTCAGGACAGGGGGCTTGGACTGAAGCTTTCTTT	CASSSGQGAWTEAFF
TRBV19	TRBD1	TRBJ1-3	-	TGTGCCAGTAGTGCTGGGACAGCAAACTCTGGAAACACCATATATTTT	CASSAGTANSGNTIYF
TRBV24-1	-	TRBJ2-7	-	TGTGCCACCAGTGTCTCTACGCCTGAGCCCCCAACCTACGAGCAGTACTTC	CATSVSTPEPPTYEQYF
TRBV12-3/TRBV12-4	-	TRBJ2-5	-	TGTGCCAGCAGACAGGGTTCGTGGGAGACCCAGTACTTC	CASRQGSWETQYF
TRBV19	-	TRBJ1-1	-	TGTGCCAGTAGTATAGATAGTTCCTGGACAGAAGCTTTCTTT	CASSIDSSWTEAFF
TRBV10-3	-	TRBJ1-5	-	TGTGCCATCAGTCCAAGGACAGACAATCAGCCCCAGCATTTT	CAISPRTDNQPQHF
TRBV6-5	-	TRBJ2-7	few	TGTGCCAGCATCGGTCCAACCCGCCAGTACTTC	CASIGPTRQYF
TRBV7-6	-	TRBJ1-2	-	TGTGCCAGCAGCCCGGGAGTATATGGCTACACCTTC	CASSPGVYGYTF
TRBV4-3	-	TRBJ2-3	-	TGCGCCAGCAGCCAAGTTCTAGAGGGAGGAGCGAAAGATACGCAGTATTTT	CASSQVLEGGAKDTQYF
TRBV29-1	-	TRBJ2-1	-	TGCAGCGTTCTCGGACAGTCCTACAATGAGCAGTTCTTC	CSVLGQSYNEQFF
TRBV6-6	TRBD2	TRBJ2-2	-	TGTGCCAGCAGTCGTCCCACTAGCGGGATTCCTACCGGGGAGCTGTTTTTT	CASSRPTSGIPTGELFF
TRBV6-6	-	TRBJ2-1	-	TGTGCCAGCAGCTTACAGGGCGCTAAGGAGTTCTTC	CASSLQGAKEFF
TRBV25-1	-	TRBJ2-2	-	TGTGCCAGCAGTGAGTCGACATTTGGTACCGGGGAGCTGTTTTTT	CASSESTFGTGELFF
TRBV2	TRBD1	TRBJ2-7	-	TGTGCCAGCAGGAAGGGACAGGGGGCCTCCTACGAGCAGTACTTC	CASRKGQGASYEQYF
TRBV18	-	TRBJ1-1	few	TGTGCCAGCTCACCACCAGCGCAGACTGAAGCTTTCTTT	CASSPPAQTEAFF
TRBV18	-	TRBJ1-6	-	TGTGCCAGCTCACCAATGGGCTGGGAGGGCCTCTCCTATAATTCACCCCTCCACTTT	CASSPMGWEGLSYNSPLHF
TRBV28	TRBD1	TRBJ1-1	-	TGTGCCACCCTCTTTACCCCAGGGGGGACTGAAGCTTTCTTT	CATLFTPGGTEAFF
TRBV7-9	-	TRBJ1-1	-	TGTGCCAGCAACCCGGGGGGGGGCCTGAACACTGAAGCTTTCTTT	CASNPGGGLNTEAFF
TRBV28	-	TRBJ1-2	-	TGTGCCAGCAGACCCGGAGGGGGGGGCGGCTACACCTTC	CASRPGGGGGYTF
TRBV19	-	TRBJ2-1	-	TGTGCCAGCCGGGACTCAGCCTACAATGAGCAGTTCTTC	CASRDSAYNEQFF
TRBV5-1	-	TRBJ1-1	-	TGCGCCAGCAGTTTTAATCCGGGGACTGAAGCTTTCTTT	CASSFNPGTEAFF
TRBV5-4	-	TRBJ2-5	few	TGTGCCAGCAGCTTGTACGGCCAAGAGACCCAGTACTTC	CASSLYGQETQYF
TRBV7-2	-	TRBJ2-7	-	TGTGCCAGCCATCGGGGAGATTTTTCCTACGAGCAGTACTTC	CASHRGDFSYEQYF
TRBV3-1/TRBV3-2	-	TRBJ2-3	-	TGTGCCAGCAGCTTTCTTCAGGGTGTCCGCACAGATACGCAGTATTTT	CASSFLQGVRTDTQYF
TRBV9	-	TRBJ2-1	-	TGTGCCAGCAGCGTAGCTGGCGAAAAAGCGTACAATGAGCAGTTCTTC	CASSVAGEKAYNEQFF
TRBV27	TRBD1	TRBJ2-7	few	TGTGCCAGCAGCCGACAGGGAATCTACGAGCAGTACTTC	CASSRQGIYEQYF
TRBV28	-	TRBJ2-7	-	TGTGCCAGCAGTTTACCGGACAGTTCCTACGAGCAGTACTTC	CASSLPDSSYEQYF
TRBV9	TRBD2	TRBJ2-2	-	TGTGCCAGCAGCTCATCTAGCGGGAGGGCCACCGGGGAGCTGTTTTTT	CASSSSSGRATGELFF
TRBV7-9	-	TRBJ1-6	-	TGTGCCAGCAGCTTACAGGGCAGGCTCGTTCCTTCACCCCTCCACTTT	CASSLQGRLVPSPLHF
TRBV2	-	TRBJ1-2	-	TGTGCCAGCAGTGAGGGGGGATACTATGGCTACACCTTC	CASSEGGYYGYTF
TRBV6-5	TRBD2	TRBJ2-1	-	TGTGCCAGCAGGACGTCCGGGACTACCTACAATGAGCAGTTCTTC	CASRTSGTTYNEQFF
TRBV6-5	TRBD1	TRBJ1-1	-	TGTGCCAGCAGGCCTAGCCGCGGGACAGATGCTGAAGCTTTCTTT	CASRPSRGTDAEAFF
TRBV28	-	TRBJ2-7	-	TGTGCCAGCAGTTTGGATAAGGGGGTAAGCTCCTACGAGCAGTACTTC	CASSLDKGVSSYEQYF
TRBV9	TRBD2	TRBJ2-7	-	TGTGCCAGCAGCGTAGGGGCTAGCGGGAGATACGAGCAGTACTTC	CASSVGASGRYEQYF
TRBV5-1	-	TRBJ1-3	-	TGCGCCAGCAGCTTGGTTGGGGGGATGGACTCTGGAAACACCATATATTTT	CASSLVGGMDSGNTIYF
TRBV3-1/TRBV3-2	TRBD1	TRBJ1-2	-	TGTGCCAGCAGCCTTGTCGGGACAGGGGCCTATGGCTACACCTTC	CASSLVGTGAYGYTF
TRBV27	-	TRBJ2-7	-	TGTGCCAGCAGGGAGGCCCTGGGTTACGAGCAGTACTTC	CASREALGYEQYF
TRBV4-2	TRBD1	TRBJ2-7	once	TGTGCCAGCAGCCGGGGACAGGGCTCCTCCTACGAGCAGTACTTC	CASSRGQGSSYEQYF
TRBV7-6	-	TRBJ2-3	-	TGTGCCAGCAGCTTAGTTAGGACTGGGCCATTTGATACGCAGTATTTT	CASSLVRTGPFDTQYF
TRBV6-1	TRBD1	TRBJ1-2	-	TGTGCCAGCAGTGAAGGGGGGACAGTCGGCTACACCTTC	CASSEGGTVGYTF
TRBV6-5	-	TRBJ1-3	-	TGTGCCAGCAGTCGCCGGGACACAGGAAACACCATATATTTT	CASSRRDTGNTIYF
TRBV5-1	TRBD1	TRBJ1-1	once	TGCGCCAGCACCTCAATCAGGGGGTACACTGAAGCTTTCTTT	CASTSIRGYTEAFF
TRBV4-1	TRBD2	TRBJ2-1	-	TGCGCCAGCAGCCAAGCCGGGACTAGCAGGAATGAGCAGTTCTTC	CASSQAGTSRNEQFF
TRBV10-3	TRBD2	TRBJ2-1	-	TGTGCCATCAGTGACCGGACTAGCGGGATAAATGAGCAGTTCTTC	CAISDRTSGINEQFF